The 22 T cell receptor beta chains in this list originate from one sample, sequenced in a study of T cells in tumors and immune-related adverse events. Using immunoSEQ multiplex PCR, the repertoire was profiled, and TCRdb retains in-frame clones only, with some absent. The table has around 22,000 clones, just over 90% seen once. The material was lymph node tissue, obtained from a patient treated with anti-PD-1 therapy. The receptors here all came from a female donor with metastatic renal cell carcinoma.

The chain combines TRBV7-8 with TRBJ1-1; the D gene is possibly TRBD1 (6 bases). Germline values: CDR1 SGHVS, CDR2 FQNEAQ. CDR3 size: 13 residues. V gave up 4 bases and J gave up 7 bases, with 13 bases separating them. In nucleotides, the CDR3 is TGTGCCAGCAGCTCTACAGGGAATAGTGAAGCTTTCTTT. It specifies CASSSTGNSEAFF.

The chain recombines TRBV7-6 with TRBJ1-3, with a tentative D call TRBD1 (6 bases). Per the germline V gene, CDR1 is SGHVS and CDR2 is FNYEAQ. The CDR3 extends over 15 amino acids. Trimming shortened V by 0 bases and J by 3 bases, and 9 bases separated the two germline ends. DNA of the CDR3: TGTGCCAGCAGCTTAGCGCACAGGGTTGGAAACACCATATATTTT. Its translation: CASSLAHRVGNTIYF.

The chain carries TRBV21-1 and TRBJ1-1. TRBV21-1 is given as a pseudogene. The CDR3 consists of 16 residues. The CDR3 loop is CASSKDPNHAWVPAFF. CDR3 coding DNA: TGTGCCAGCAGCAAAGATCCGAACCACGCTTGGGTACCAGCTTTCTTT.

The CDR3 sequence: CASSLGADRGNEKLFF. The CDR3 nucleotides read TGCGCCAGCAGCTTGGGTGCTGACAGGGGAAATGAAAAACTGTTTTTT. The J gene is TRBJ1-4, the V gene TRBV5-1; TRBD1 aligns across 8 bases. The CDR3 is 16 amino acids. J gave up 5 bases and V 0 bases, and 6 bases lay outside the gene matches. CDR1 is SGHRS, CDR2 YFSETQ, per germline. The full variable domain, its missing parts supplied by reference TRBV5-1 and TRBJ1-4, is KAGVTQTPRYLIKTRGQQVTLSCSPISGHRSVSWYQQTPGQGLQFLFEYFSETQRNKGNFPGRFSGRQFSNSRSEMNVSTLELGDSALYLCASSLGADRGNEKLFFGSGTQLSVL.

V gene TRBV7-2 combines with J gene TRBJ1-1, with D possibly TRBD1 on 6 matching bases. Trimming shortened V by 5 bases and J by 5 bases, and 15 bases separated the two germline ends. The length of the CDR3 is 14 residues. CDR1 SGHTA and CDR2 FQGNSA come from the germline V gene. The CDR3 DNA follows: TGTGCCAGCAGCGTTCAGGGGCTCTCGACTGAAGCTTTCTTT. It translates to CASSVQGLSTEAFF.

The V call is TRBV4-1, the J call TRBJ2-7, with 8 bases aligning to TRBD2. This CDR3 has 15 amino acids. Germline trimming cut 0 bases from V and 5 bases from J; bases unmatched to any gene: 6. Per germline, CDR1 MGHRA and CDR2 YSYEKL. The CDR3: CASSQDEGGRNEQYF. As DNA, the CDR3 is TGCGCCAGCAGCCAAGACGAAGGCGGGAGGAACGAGCAGTACTTC.

DNA for the CDR3: TGTGCCAGCACGCCTCAAGTGGGGACCCAGTACTTC. It codes for CASTPQVGTQYF. The genes are TRBV7-2 and TRBJ2-5; D remains ambiguous. V shed 7 bases and J shed 7 bases, with 13 bases lying between them. This CDR3 is 12 amino acids long. The germline gives CDR1 SGHTA, CDR2 FQGNSA.

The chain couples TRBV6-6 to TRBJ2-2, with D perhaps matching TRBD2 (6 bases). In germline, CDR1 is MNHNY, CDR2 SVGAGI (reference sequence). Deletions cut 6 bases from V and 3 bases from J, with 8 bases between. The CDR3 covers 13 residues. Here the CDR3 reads CASRRGYTGELFF. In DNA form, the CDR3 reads TGTGCCAGCAGACGGGGGTACACCGGGGAGCTGTTTTTT.

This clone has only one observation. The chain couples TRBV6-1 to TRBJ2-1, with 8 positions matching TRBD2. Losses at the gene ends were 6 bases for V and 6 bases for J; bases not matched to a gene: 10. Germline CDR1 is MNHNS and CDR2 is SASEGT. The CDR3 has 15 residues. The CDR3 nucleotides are TGTGCCAGCAGGGGGGGGACTAGTGGTCGCAATGAGCAGTTCTTC. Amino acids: CASRGGTSGRNEQFF.

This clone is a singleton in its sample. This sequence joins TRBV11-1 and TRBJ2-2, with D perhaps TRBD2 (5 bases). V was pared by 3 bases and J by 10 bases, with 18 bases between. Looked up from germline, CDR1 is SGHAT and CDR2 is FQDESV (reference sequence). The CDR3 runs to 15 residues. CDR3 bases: TGTGCCAGCAGCTTCATCGGGATCACTCCCGTGGAGCTGTTTTTT. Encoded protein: CASSFIGITPVELFF. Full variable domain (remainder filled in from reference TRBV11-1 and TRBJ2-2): EAEVAQSPRYKITEKSQAVAFWCDPISGHATLYWYRQILGQGPELLVQFQDESVVDDSQLPKDRFSAERLKGVDSTLKIQPAELGDSAMYLCASSFIGITPVELFFGEGSRLTVL.

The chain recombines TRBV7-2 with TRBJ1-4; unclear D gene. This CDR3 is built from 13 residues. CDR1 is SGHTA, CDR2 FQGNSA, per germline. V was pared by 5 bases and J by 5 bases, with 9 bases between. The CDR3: CASSPDGNEKLFF. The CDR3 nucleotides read TGTGCCAGCAGCCCGGACGGAAATGAAAAACTGTTTTTT. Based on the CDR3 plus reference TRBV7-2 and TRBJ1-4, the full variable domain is GAGVSQSPSNKVTEKGKDVELRCDPISGHTALYWYRQSLGQGLEFLIYFQGNSAPDKSGLPSDRFSAERTGGSVSTLTIQRTQQEDSAVYLCASSPDGNEKLFFGSGTQLSVL.

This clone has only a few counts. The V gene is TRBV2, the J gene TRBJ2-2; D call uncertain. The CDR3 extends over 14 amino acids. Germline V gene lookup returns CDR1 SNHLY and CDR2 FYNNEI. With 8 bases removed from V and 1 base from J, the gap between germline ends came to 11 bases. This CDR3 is CASVRTVNTGELFF. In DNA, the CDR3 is TGTGCCAGCGTTCGCACAGTGAACACCGGGGAGCTGTTTTTT. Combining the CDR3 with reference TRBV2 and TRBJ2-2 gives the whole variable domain EPEVTQTPSHQVTQMGQEVILRCVPISNHLYFYWYRQILGQKVEFLVSFYNNEISEKSEIFDDQFSVERPDGSNFTLKIRSTKLEDSAMYFCASVRTVNTGELFFGEGSRLTVL.

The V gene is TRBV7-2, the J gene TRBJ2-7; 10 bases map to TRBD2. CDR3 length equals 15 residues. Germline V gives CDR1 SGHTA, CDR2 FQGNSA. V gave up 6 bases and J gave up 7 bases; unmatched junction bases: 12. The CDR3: CASSYSGRALGEQYF. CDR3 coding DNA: TGTGCCAGCAGTTACAGCGGGAGGGCCTTGGGGGAGCAGTACTTC.

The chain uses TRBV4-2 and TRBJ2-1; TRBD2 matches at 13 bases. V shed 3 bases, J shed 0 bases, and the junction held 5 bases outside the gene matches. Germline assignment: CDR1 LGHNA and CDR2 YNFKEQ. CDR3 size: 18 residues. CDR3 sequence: CASSHPGLAGSSYNEQFF. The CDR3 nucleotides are TGTGCCAGCAGCCACCCGGGACTAGCGGGAAGCTCCTACAATGAGCAGTTCTTC.

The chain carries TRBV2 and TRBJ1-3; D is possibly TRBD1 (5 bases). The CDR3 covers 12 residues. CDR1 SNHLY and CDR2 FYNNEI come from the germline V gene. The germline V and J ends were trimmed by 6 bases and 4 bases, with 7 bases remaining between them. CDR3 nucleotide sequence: TGTGCCAGCAGAGGGGAAGGAAACACCATATATTTT. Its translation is CASRGEGNTIYF.

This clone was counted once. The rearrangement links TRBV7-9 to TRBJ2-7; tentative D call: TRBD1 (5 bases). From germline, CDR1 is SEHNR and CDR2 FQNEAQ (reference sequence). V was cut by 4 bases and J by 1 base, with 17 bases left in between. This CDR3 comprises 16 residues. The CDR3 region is CASSSSGSPVSYEQYF. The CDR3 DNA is TGTGCCAGCAGCTCTTCAGGGTCTCCCGTTTCCTACGAGCAGTACTTC.

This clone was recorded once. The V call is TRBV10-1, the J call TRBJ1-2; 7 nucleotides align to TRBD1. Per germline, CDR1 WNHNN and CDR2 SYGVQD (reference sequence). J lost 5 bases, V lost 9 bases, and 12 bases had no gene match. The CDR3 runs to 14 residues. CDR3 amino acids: CARICTGTEYGYTF. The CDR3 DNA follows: TGCGCCAGGATTTGTACCGGGACAGAGTATGGCTACACCTTC.

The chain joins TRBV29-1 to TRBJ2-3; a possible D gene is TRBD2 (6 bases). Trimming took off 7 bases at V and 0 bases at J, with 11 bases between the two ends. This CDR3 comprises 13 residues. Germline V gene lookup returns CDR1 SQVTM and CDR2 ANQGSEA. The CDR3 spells CSARDLSTDTQYF. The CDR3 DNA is TGCAGCGCCCGGGACTTGAGCACAGATACGCAGTATTTT.

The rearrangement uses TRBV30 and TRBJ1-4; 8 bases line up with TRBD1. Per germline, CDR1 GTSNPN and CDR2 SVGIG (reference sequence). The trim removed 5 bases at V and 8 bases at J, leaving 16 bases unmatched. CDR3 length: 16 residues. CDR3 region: CAWSPGQEILGEKLFF. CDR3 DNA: TGTGCCTGGTCCCCGGGACAGGAGATCCTGGGGGAAAAACTGTTTTTT. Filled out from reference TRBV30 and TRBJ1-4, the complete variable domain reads SQTIHQWPATLVQPVGSPLSLECTVEGTSNPNLYWYRQAAGRGLQLLFYSVGIGQISSEVPQNLSASRPQDRQFILSSKKLLLSDSGFYLCAWSPGQEILGEKLFFGSGTQLSVL.

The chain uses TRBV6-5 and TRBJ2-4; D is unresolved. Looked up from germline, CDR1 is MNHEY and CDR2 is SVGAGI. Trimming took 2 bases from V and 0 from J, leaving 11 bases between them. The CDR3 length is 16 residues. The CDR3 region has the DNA TGTGCCAGCAGTTACGATTTCAGGCTAGCCAAAAACATTCAGTACTTC. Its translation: CASSYDFRLAKNIQYF.

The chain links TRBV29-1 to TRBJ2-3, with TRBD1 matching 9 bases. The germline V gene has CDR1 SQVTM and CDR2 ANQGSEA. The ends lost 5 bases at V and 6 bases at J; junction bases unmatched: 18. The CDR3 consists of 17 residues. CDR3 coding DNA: TGCAGCGTTTGCCTGAGGGACAGGGATAAGGGGCATGATACGCAGTATTTT. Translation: CSVCLRDRDKGHDTQYF.

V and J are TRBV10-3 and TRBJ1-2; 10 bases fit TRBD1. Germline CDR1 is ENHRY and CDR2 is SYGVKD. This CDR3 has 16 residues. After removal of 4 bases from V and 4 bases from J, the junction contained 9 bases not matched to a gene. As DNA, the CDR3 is TGTGCCATCAGTGTATCAGACAGGGGGCATGGCTATGGCTACACCTTC. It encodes CAISVSDRGHGYGYTF.